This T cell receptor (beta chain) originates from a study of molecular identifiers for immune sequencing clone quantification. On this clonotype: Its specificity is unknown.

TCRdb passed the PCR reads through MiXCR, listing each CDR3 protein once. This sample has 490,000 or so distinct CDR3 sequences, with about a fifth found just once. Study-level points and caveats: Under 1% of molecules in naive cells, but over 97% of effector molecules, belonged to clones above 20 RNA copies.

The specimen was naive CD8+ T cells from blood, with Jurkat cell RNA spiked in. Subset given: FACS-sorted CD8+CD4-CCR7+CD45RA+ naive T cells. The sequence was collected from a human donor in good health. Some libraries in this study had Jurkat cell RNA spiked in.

The CDR3 loop is CASSYSRNKQGSLSLIEQFF. The CDR3 DNA reads TGTGCCAGCAGTTACTCAAGGAACAAACAAGGGAGCCTTTCTCTGATTGAGCAGTTCTTC. V and J are TRBV6-2 or TRBV6-3 and TRBJ2-1, with D tentatively TRBD2 (5 bases). This CDR3 spans 20 amino acids. Germline assignment: CDR1 MNHEY and CDR2 SVGEGT. Trimming pared 0 bases from V and 9 bases from J, leaving 30 bases between.